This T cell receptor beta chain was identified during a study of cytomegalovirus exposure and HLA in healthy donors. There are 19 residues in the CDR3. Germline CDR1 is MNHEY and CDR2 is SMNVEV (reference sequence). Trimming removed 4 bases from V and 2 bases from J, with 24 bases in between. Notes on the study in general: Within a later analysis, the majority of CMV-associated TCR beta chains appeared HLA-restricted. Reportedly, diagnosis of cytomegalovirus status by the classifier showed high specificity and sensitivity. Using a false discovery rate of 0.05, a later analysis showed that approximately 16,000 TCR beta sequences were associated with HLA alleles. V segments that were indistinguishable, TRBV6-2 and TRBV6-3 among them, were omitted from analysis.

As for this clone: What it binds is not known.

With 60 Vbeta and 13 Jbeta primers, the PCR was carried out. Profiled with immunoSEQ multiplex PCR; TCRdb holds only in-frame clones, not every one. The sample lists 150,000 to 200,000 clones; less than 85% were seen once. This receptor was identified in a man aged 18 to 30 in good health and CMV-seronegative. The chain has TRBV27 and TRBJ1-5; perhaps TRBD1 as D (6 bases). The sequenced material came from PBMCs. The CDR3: CASSSPPGREGVRNQPQHF. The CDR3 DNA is TGTGCCAGCAGTTCCCCCCCTGGGAGGGAGGGGGTTCGCAATCAGCCCCAGCATTTT.